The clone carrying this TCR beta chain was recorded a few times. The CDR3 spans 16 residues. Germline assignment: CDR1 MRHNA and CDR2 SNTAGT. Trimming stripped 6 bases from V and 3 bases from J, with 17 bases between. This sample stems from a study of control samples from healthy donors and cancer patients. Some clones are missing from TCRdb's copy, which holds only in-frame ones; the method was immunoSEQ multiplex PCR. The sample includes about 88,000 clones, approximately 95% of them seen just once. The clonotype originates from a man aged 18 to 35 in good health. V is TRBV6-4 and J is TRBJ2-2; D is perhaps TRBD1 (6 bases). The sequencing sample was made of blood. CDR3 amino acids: CASSEGTQADTGELFF. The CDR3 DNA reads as TGTGCCAGCAGCGAAGGGACACAGGCGGACACCGGGGAGCTGTTTTTT.